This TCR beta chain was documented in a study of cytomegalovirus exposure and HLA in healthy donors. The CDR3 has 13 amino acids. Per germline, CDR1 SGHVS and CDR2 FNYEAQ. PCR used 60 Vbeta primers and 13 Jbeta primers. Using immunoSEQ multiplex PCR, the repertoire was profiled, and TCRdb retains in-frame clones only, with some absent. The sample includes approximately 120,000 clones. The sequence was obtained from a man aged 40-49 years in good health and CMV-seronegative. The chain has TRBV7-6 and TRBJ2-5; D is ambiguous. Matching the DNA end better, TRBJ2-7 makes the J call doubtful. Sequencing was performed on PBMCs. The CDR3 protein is CASSFPGDYEQYF. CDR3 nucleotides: TGTGCCAGCAGCTTCCCAGGAGACTACGAGCAGTACTTC.